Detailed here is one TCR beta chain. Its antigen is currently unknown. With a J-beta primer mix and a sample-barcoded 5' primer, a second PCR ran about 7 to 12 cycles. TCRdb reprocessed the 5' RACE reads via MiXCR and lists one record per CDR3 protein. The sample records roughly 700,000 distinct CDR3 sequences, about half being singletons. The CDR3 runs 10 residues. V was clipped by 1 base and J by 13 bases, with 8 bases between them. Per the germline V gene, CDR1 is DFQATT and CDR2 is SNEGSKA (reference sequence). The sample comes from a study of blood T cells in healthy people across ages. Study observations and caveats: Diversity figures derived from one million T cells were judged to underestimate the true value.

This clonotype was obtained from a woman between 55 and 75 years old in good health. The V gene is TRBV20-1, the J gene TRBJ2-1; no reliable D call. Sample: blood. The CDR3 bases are TGCAGTGCTAGAGTTTCCCCCCAGTTCTTC. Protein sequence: CSARVSPQFF.